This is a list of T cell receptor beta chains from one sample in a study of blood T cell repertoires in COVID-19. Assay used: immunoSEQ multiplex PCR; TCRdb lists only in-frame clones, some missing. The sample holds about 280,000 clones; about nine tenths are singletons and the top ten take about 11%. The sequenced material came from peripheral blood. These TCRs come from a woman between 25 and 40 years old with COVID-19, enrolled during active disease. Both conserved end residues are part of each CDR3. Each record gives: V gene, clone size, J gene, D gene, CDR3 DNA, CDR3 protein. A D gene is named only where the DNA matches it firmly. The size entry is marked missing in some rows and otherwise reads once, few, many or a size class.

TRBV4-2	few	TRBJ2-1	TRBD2	TGTGCCAGCAGCCAACCGGGACTAGCGGGAGTATGGGATGAGCAGTTCTTC	CASSQPGLAGVWDEQFF
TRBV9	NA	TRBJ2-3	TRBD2	TGTGCCAGCGGGCGGGAGCCGGGCACAGATACGCAGTATTTT	CASGREPGTDTQYF
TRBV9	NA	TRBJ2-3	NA	TGTGCCAGCAGCGTAGATACTCTCGGGGGCACAGATACGCAGTATTTT	CASSVDTLGGTDTQYF
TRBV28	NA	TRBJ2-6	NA	TGTGCCAGCAGTCGAACAGGGATCTCTGGGGCCAACGTCCTGACTTTC	CASSRTGISGANVLTF
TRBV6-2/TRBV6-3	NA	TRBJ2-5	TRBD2	TGTGCCAGCAGCCAGGCGACTAGCGCGGAGACCCAGTACTTC	CASSQATSAETQYF
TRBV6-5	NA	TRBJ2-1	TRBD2	TGTGCCAGCAGTTCGACTAGCGGTGTATACAATGAGCAGTTCTTC	CASSSTSGVYNEQFF
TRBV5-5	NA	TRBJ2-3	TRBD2	TGTGCCAGCAGCTTGGTTTCTAGCGGGAGGTGGGGCACAGATACGCAGTATTTT	CASSLVSSGRWGTDTQYF
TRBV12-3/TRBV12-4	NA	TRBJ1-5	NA	TGTGCCAGCGCGGGGTCTAGCAATCAGCCCCAGCATTTT	CASAGSSNQPQHF
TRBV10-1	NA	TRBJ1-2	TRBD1	TGCGCCAGCAGTGAGTTCCGGGACAGGGGATTTCTTGGCTACACCTTC	CASSEFRDRGFLGYTF
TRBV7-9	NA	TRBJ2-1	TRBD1	TGTGCCAGCAGAGACAGGGACAATGAGCAGTTCTTC	CASRDRDNEQFF
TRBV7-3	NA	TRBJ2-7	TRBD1	TGTGCCAGCAGCCCGACAGGGACGCATGAGCAGTACTTC	CASSPTGTHEQYF
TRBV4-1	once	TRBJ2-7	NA	TGCGCCAGCAGCCTAAATGTTGAGGGTTCCGAGCAGTACTTC	CASSLNVEGSEQYF
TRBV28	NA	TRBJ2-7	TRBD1	TGTGCCAGCAGACCGCCGGGACAGGGTTACGAGCAGTACTTC	CASRPPGQGYEQYF
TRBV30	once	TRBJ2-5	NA	TGTGCCTGGAGTCTTATGCCCCCTATCCAGACCCAGTACTTC	CAWSLMPPIQTQYF
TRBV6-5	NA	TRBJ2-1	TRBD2	TGTGCCAGCAGTTACTCTTCGACTAGCGGTGAGCAGTTCTTC	CASSYSSTSGEQFF
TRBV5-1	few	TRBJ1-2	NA	TGCGCCAGCAGCTTGGATTTCTCGACGGGGGGCTACACCTTC	CASSLDFSTGGYTF
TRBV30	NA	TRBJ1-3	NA	TGTGCCTGGAGTACCGGGGTGGGAAACACCATATATTTT	CAWSTGVGNTIYF
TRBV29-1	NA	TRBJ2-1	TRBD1	TGCAGCGTTCGGGACAGTGGGGTGGATGAGCAGTTCTTC	CSVRDSGVDEQFF
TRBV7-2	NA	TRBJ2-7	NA	TGTGCCAGCAGCAAACTTCCGGAGCGGAGCTACGAGCAGTACTTC	CASSKLPERSYEQYF
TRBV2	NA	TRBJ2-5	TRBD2	TGTGCCAGCAGTGAGGGACTAGCGAGAAAAGAGACCCAGTACTTC	CASSEGLARKETQYF